The 2 T cell receptor beta chains in this list originate from one sample, sequenced in a study of blood T cells in healthy people across ages. For the second PCR, which ran for 7 to 11 cycles, a sample-barcoded 5' primer and a J-beta primer mix were used. Each CDR3 protein gets one entry after TCRdb re-called the 5' RACE reads with MiXCR. The table lists around 1.5 million distinct CDR3 sequences, almost 35% of them singletons. The sequencing input was blood. All receptors come from a woman aged 30 to 39 in good health.

As concerns this clonotype: One end of the junction does not line up with germline, which may come from a read error. The chain joins TRBV15 to TRBJ2-3, with 9 positions matching TRBD2. The CDR3 length is 15 residues. Germline-derived CDR1 and CDR2 are LNHNV and YYDKDF (reference sequence). DNA for the CDR3: TGTGTCACCAGCAATTTAGCGGGGGGCACAGATACGCAGTATTTT. It translates to CVTSNLAGGTDTQYF.

This clonotype was observed a few times. The rearrangement joins TRBV20-1 to TRBJ2-5, with no clear D. The CDR3 sequence is 12 residues long. Trimming stripped 4 bases from V and 5 bases from J, with 11 bases between. The germline gives CDR1 DFQATT, CDR2 SNEGSKA (reference sequence). The CDR3 here is CSAIGVGETQYF. Here the CDR3 DNA reads TGCAGTGCTATAGGAGTCGGGGAGACCCAGTACTTC.